This TCR beta chain is from a study of control samples from healthy donors and cancer patients. TCRdb's copy holds only in-frame clones and misses some; the assay was immunoSEQ multiplex PCR. The sample has about 82,000 clones, 75% to 90% seen once. In germline, CDR1 is MNHEY, CDR2 SMNVEV (reference sequence). With 6 bases removed from V and 1 base from J, the gap between germline ends came to 10 bases. The CDR3 totals 13 residues. The source material was blood. The chain combines TRBV27 with TRBJ2-7; D may be TRBD1 (6 bases). The clonotype was recovered from a man aged 45-60 years in good health. The CDR3 region is CASRQQGSYEQYF. The CDR3, as DNA: TGTGCCAGCAGGCAACAGGGTTCCTACGAGCAGTACTTC.